This is a list of T cell receptor beta chains from one sample in a study of blood T cell dynamics during melanoma immunotherapy. Using immunoSEQ multiplex PCR, the repertoire was profiled, and TCRdb retains in-frame clones only, with some absent. The profile shows roughly 30,000 clones, approximately 88% of them singletons. Sequenced here: blood, sampled from a patient treated with checkpoint blockade. These receptors were obtained from a human donor with melanoma. Each CDR3 is given without its conserved first and last residue.

length: 15
J: TRBJ1-6
V: TRBV14
CDR3: ASSLYKSYTGNSPLH

length: 13
J: TRBJ2-2
V: TRBV2
CDR3: ASRPGQGATGELF

length: 13
J: TRBJ1-6
V: TRBV5-4
CDR3: ASSRDRSYNSPLH

length: 12
J: TRBJ2-7
V: TRBV6-5
CDR3: ASSKRQGRYEQY

length: 15
J: TRBJ2-5
V: TRBV7-7
CDR3: ASSLRVRGGVLETQY

length: 10
J: TRBJ2-5
V: TRBV28
CDR3: ASSFRGSAQY

length: 13
J: TRBJ2-1
V: TRBV19
CDR3: ASSIVNGLNNEQF

length: 13
J: TRBJ1-5
V: TRBV7-9
CDR3: ASSLEGTGGQPQH

length: 15
J: TRBJ2-5
V: TRBV2
CDR3: ASSEIGPGQGWETQY

length: 13
J: TRBJ2-5
V: TRBV5-6
CDR3: ASRRGLAAGETQY

length: 12
J: TRBJ2-7
V: TRBV27
CDR3: ASSFSTSGYEQY

length: 15
J: TRBJ2-2
V: TRBV27
CDR3: ASSLGSGRGYGGELF

length: 9
J: TRBJ2-7
V: TRBV5-1
CDR3: ASSLAGEQY

length: 10
J: TRBJ2-1
V: TRBV28
CDR3: ASTSGGNEQF

length: 12
J: TRBJ2-4
V: TRBV14
CDR3: ASSQNRDWGVQY

length: 13
J: TRBJ1-1
V: TRBV7-2
CDR3: ASSSRTGRRTEAF

length: 14
J: TRBJ2-1
V: TRBV7-2
CDR3: ASSFSGTGARLEQF

length: 12
J: TRBJ1-2
V: TRBV10-3
CDR3: AISGTGDNYGYT

length: 12
J: TRBJ2-7
V: TRBV25-1
CDR3: ASSERQGKGEQY

length: 14
J: TRBJ2-5
V: TRBV5-1
CDR3: ASSPRTSGAIETQY

length: 11
J: TRBJ2-7
V: TRBV19
CDR3: ASSIMAAGEQY

length: 12
J: TRBJ2-2
V: TRBV29-1
CDR3: SVEVPRETGELF

length: 13
J: TRBJ2-2
V: TRBV6-4
CDR3: ASSDSSNSAGELF

length: 13
J: TRBJ1-1
V: TRBV4-2
CDR3: ASSQDLAQNTEAF

length: 9
J: TRBJ1-2
V: TRBV29-1
CDR3: SVGLQDGYT

length: 13
J: TRBJ2-3
V: TRBV4-3
CDR3: ASSVLAGGPDTQY

length: 12
J: TRBJ1-2
V: TRBV11-2
CDR3: ASSPVTGNYGYT

length: 14
J: TRBJ1-1
V: TRBV6-6
CDR3: ASSYPGQGMNTEAF

length: 15
J: TRBJ2-7
V: TRBV5-8
CDR3: ASSKFAGTSVTYEQY

length: 12
J: TRBJ2-7
V: TRBV27
CDR3: ASSLAGPSYEQY

length: 13
J: TRBJ1-1
V: TRBV9
CDR3: ASSVGPLRGAEAF

length: 13
J: TRBJ2-2
V: TRBV5-4
CDR3: ASSIDRGGTGELF

length: 15
J: TRBJ1-1
V: TRBV5-1
CDR3: ASSEKRTGGDRAEAF

length: 10
J: TRBJ2-5
V: TRBV19
CDR3: ASSSVEETQY

length: 11
J: TRBJ1-2
V: TRBV6-1
CDR3: ASSVGQNYGYT

length: 17
J: TRBJ1-3
V: TRBV11-2
CDR3: ASSLVLRGTANSGNTIY

length: 13
J: TRBJ2-3
V: TRBV27
CDR3: ASSLSGTQADTQY

length: 12
J: TRBJ2-1
V: TRBV27
CDR3: ASRRSGNPMEGF

length: 11
J: TRBJ1-1
V: TRBV28
CDR3: ATNGVMNTEAF

length: 10
J: TRBJ2-3
V: TRBV9
CDR3: ASSGIDDTQY

length: 12
J: TRBJ2-1
V: TRBV7-9
CDR3: ASSPLDYLNEQF

length: 13
J: TRBJ1-3
V: TRBV19
CDR3: ASSMSVISGNTIY

length: 9
J: TRBJ1-2
V: TRBV9
CDR3: ASSVDGGYT